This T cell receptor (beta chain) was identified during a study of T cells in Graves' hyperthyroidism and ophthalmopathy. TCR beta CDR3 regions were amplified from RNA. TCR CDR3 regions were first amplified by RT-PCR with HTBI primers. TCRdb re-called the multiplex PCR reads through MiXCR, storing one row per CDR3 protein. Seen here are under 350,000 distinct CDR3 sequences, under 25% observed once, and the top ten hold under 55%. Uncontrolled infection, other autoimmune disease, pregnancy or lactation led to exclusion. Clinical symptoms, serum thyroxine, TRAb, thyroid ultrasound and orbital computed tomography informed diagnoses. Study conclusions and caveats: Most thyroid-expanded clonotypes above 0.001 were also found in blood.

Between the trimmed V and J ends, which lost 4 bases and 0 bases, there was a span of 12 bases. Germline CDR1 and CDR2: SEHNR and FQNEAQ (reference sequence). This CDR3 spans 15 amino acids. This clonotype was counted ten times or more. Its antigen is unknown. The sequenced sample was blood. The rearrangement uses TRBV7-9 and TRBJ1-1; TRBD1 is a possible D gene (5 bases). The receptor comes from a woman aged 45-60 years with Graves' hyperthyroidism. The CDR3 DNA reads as TGTGCCAGCAGCTCGGGACGGATCATGAACACTGAAGCTTTCTTT. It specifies CASSSGRIMNTEAFF.